Below, 18 T cell receptor beta chains from the same sample are listed, as sequenced in a study of blood T cell repertoires in COVID-19. This table comes from immunoSEQ multiplex PCR, and its TCRdb copy is limited to in-frame clones, with some not included. The data contain 200,000 to 250,000 clones, 85% to 90% of them seen just once; the ten biggest clones take up 3% to 3.5%. The specimen sequenced was PBMCs or T cells enriched from blood (not recorded which). These receptor sequences come from a woman under 30 in a cohort exposed to, infected with or recovered from COVID-19 (not recorded which).

The chain recombines TRBV27 with TRBJ1-1; D gene ambiguous. Germline values: CDR1 MNHEY, CDR2 SMNVEV (reference sequence). The ends were cut back, 5 bases at V and 4 bases at J, with 17 bases in the middle. The CDR3 sequence is 15 residues long. Here the CDR3 reads CASSPLRDKPTEAFF. Here the CDR3 DNA reads TGTGCCAGCAGTCCCCTCCGTGATAAGCCCACTGAAGCTTTCTTT.

V is TRBV6-5 and J is TRBJ2-1; 11 positions agree with TRBD1. The V gene's germline CDR1 is MNHEY and CDR2 SVGAGI. V gave up 9 bases and J gave up 7 bases; unmatched junction bases: 8. The length of the CDR3 is 14 residues. CDR3 coding DNA: TGTGCCAGTGCAGGGACAGGGGGAGTAAATGAGCAGTTCTTC. Translating gives CASAGTGGVNEQFF.

The chain carries TRBV4-1 and TRBJ1-4; D gene unclear. Trimming shortened V by 1 base and J by 9 bases, and 18 bases separated the two germline ends. The CDR3 runs to 16 residues. CDR1 MGHRA and CDR2 YSYEKL come from the germline V gene. The CDR3 nucleotides are TGCGCCAGCAGCCAAGCCGCGGCGGGCAGTTTGAAAAAACTGTTTTTT. It is translated as CASSQAAAGSLKKLFF.

The CDR3 loop reads CAISESTVQSNSPLHF. The CDR3, as DNA: TGTGCCATCAGTGAGTCGACGGTACAGTCCAATTCACCCCTCCACTTT. V usage is TRBV10-3 and J usage is TRBJ1-6; unclear D gene. V was shortened by 0 bases and J by 7 bases, with 13 bases between the two germline ends. The germline CDR1 and CDR2 sequences are ENHRY and SYGVKD. The CDR3 runs 16 residues.

V usage is TRBV7-9 and J usage is TRBJ2-3, with TRBD2 matching 7 bases. Trimming took 1 base from V and 1 from J; bases not matched to a gene: 5. CDR3 length: 16 amino acids. CDR1 and CDR2 (germline): SEHNR, FQNEAQ (reference sequence). CDR3 region: CASSLGRGGRTDTQYF. The DNA for the CDR3 is TGTGCCAGCAGCTTAGGTCGCGGGGGACGCACAGATACGCAGTATTTT. The whole variable domain, remainder taken from reference TRBV7-9 and TRBJ2-3, is DTGVSQNPRHKITKRGQNVTFRCDPISEHNRLYWYRQTLGQGPEFLTYFQNEAQLEKSRLLSDRFSAERPKGSFSTLEIQRTEQGDSAMYLCASSLGRGGRTDTQYFGPGTRLTVL.

The DNA for the CDR3 is TGTGCCAGCAGCCAAACCCTTGGACAGCGCCAGTCCTACGAGCAGTACTTC. Translation gives CASSQTLGQRQSYEQYF. This chain links TRBV7-8 with TRBJ2-7; a weak D match, TRBD1 (6 bases). The CDR3 is made up of 17 amino acids. The V gene lost 5 bases and the J gene lost 1 base, with 21 bases spanning the gap. Germline assignment: CDR1 SGHVS and CDR2 FQNEAQ.

The V and J genes are TRBV9 and TRBJ1-2; possible D gene TRBD1, 6 bases. The CDR3 has 15 amino acids. The germline gives CDR1 SGDLS, CDR2 YYNGEE. Trimming shortened V by 5 bases and J by 4 bases, and 18 bases separated the two germline ends. The CDR3 nucleotides read TGTGCCAGCAGTAACAACAGGGAAAGGGCCTATGGCTACACCTTC. Encoded protein: CASSNNRERAYGYTF.

This clone was detected once. The V and J genes are TRBV10-1 and TRBJ2-5, with a tentative D call TRBD1 (5 bases). Germline CDR1 reads WNHNN; CDR2 reads SYGVQD (reference sequence). The ends were cut back, 3 bases at V and 5 bases at J, with 13 bases in the middle. This CDR3 is built from 14 residues. The CDR3: CASSDSLGRETQYF. CDR3 in DNA: TGCGCCAGCAGTGATAGCTTGGGGCGGGAGACCCAGTACTTC.

The V gene is TRBV11-3, the J gene TRBJ1-3; D remains ambiguous. Germline V lookup: CDR1 SGHNT, CDR2 YENEEA. V lost 0 bases and J lost 0, with 6 bases in between. The CDR3 is 15 amino acids. CDR3 in amino acids: CASSLDGDSGNTIYF. In DNA, the CDR3 is TGTGCCAGCAGCTTAGACGGTGACTCTGGAAACACCATATATTTT. The whole variable domain, filled in from reference TRBV11-3 and TRBJ1-3, reads EAGVVQSPRYKIIEKKQPVAFWCNPISGHNTLYWYLQNLGQGPELLIRYENEEAVDDSQLPKDRFSAERLKGVDSTLKIQPAELGDSAVYLCASSLDGDSGNTIYFGEGSWLTVV.

The V gene is TRBV6-4, the J gene TRBJ2-3; the D gene is possibly TRBD2 (8 bases). CDR3 length: 15 amino acids. The V and J ends lost 4 bases and 5 bases respectively, with 16 bases between them. Germline assignment: CDR1 MRHNA and CDR2 SNTAGT. The chain's CDR3 is CASSVSGGGGDTQYF. CDR3 sequence (DNA): TGTGCCAGCAGTGTGTCGGGAGGGGGCGGAGATACGCAGTATTTT.

This chain connects TRBV13 to TRBJ2-1; TRBD1 matches at 10 bases. The CDR3 runs to 15 residues. The germline V gene encodes CDR1 PRHDT and CDR2 FYEKMQ (reference sequence). V lost 5 bases and J lost 7; bases outside the gene matches: 8. This CDR3 reads CASSPTGGASNEQFF. CDR3 nucleotide sequence: TGTGCCAGCAGCCCGACAGGGGGCGCATCGAATGAGCAGTTCTTC.

The chain is built from TRBV30 and TRBJ2-5; 11 bases line up with TRBD1. The trim removed 4 bases at V and 5 bases at J, leaving 15 bases unmatched. Germline V CDR1 and CDR2: GTSNPN, SVGIG (reference sequence). This CDR3 is built from 17 residues. The CDR3 bases are TGTGCCTGGATGGGCCCAGGACAGGGGGCCCTTCGGGAGACCCAGTACTTC. It is translated as CAWMGPGQGALRETQYF.

The rearrangement joins TRBV13 to TRBJ2-1; TRBD2 might be the D (5 bases). This CDR3 spans 14 amino acids. Germline CDR1 and CDR2: PRHDT and FYEKMQ (reference sequence). Trimming stripped 6 bases from V and 6 bases from J, with 15 bases between. The CDR3 region has the DNA TGTGCCAGCAGTCCCTCCGGGATCCTCAATGAGCAGTTCTTC. The encoded protein is CASSPSGILNEQFF.

This chain joins TRBV18 and TRBJ1-1; D is perhaps TRBD1 (6 bases). The CDR3 has 13 amino acids. The V gene's germline CDR1 is KGHSH and CDR2 LQKENI. The V gene lost 3 bases and the J gene lost 4 bases, with 9 bases spanning the gap. CDR3 sequence reads: CASSPQGPTEAFF. The CDR3 coding sequence is TGTGCCAGCTCACCGCAGGGGCCCACTGAAGCTTTCTTT.

The rearrangement joins TRBV28 to TRBJ1-2; TRBD1 matches at 11 bases. The CDR3 is made up of 14 amino acids. Germline V gene sequence: CDR1 MDHEN, CDR2 SYDVKM. V trimming: 7 bases; J trimming: 9 bases; junction bases outside the gene matches: 10. DNA for the CDR3: TGTGCCAGCACCCCCGGGACAGGGGGTCTTCGCTACACCTTC. Protein product: CASTPGTGGLRYTF.

This chain links TRBV3-1 (or the pseudogene TRBV3-2) with TRBJ1-1; TRBD1 agrees at 7 bases. CDR3 length: 13 amino acids. Germline values: CDR1 LGHDT, CDR2 YNNKEL (reference sequence). After removal of 3 bases from V and 4 bases from J, the junction contained 2 bases not matched to a gene. This chain's CDR3 is CASSHTGVTEAFF. The CDR3 nucleotides read TGTGCCAGCAGCCATACAGGGGTCACTGAAGCTTTCTTT.

This rearrangement joins TRBV25-1 to TRBJ1-1; perhaps TRBD1 as D (5 bases). V shed 2 bases and J shed 1 base, with 11 bases lying between them. From germline, CDR1 is MGHDK and CDR2 SYGVNS. The CDR3 contains 15 residues. For the CDR3, the DNA is TGTGCCAGCAGTGAAAGAACAGGCGGGAACACTGAAGCTTTCTTT. Its protein product is CASSERTGGNTEAFF.

The V and J genes are TRBV10-2 and TRBJ2-3, with 14 nucleotides matching TRBD2. Losses at the gene ends were 4 bases for V and 5 bases for J; bases not matched to a gene: 8. This CDR3 region has 17 residues. Germline values: CDR1 WSHSY, CDR2 SAAADI. In DNA form, the CDR3 reads TGCGCCAGCAGTGGGGTAGAGGGGACTAGCGGGAGAGATACGCAGTATTTT. Amino acids: CASSGVEGTSGRDTQYF.